This is a list of T cell receptor beta chains from one sample in a study of T cell changes during pregnancy in multiple sclerosis. TCRdb's copy holds only in-frame clones and misses some; the assay was immunoSEQ multiplex PCR. The data contain about 110,000 clones, approximately 90% of them singletons. Sequenced here: peripheral blood, sampled in the third trimester of pregnancy. The receptor set was obtained from a female donor with multiple sclerosis, enrolled in a pregnancy study. Each CDR3 is given with its conserved first and last residue. The D gene is left open where the match is weak. Not all rows give a size; the values are once, few, many and, for expanded clones, a class.

d_call: TRBD1
j_call: TRBJ1-1
clone_size: few
v_call: TRBV29-1
cdr3_nt: TGCAGCGTTGACTACAGGGGGCTGATGAACACTGAAGCTTTCTTT
cdr3_aa: CSVDYRGLMNTEAFF

d_call: .
j_call: TRBJ2-3
clone_size: .
v_call: TRBV20-1
cdr3_nt: TGCAGTGCCCGACTAGCAGATACGCAGTATTTT
cdr3_aa: CSARLADTQYF

d_call: .
j_call: TRBJ2-7
clone_size: .
v_call: TRBV11-2
cdr3_nt: TGTGCCAGCAGCTTACGACATACGGCGATAGTAAGCTCCTACGAGCAGTACTTC
cdr3_aa: CASSLRHTAIVSSYEQYF

d_call: .
j_call: TRBJ2-3
clone_size: .
v_call: TRBV10-3
cdr3_nt: TGTGCCATCAGTGGAGGACAGCCTCGAGGGGATACGCAGTATTTT
cdr3_aa: CAISGGQPRGDTQYF

d_call: .
j_call: TRBJ2-2
clone_size: .
v_call: TRBV2
cdr3_nt: TGTGCCAGCATGGGTACAGCAACGAACACCGGGGAGCTGTTTTTT
cdr3_aa: CASMGTATNTGELFF

d_call: TRBD2
j_call: TRBJ2-3
clone_size: .
v_call: TRBV6-1
cdr3_nt: TGTGCCAGCAGTGAGGGGAGGGGCTGGGATACGCAGTATTTT
cdr3_aa: CASSEGRGWDTQYF

d_call: TRBD1
j_call: TRBJ1-3
clone_size: .
v_call: TRBV6-1
cdr3_nt: TGTGCCAGCAGTGAAGCTACCCGGGACAGCTCTGGAAACACCATATATTTT
cdr3_aa: CASSEATRDSSGNTIYF

d_call: .
j_call: TRBJ2-3
clone_size: .
v_call: TRBV7-2
cdr3_nt: TGTGCCAGCAGCTTAGCGGGGGGAACAGATACGCAGTATTTT
cdr3_aa: CASSLAGGTDTQYF

d_call: TRBD2
j_call: TRBJ2-3
clone_size: .
v_call: TRBV7-3
cdr3_nt: TGTGCCAGCAGCTTGACGGCGGGAGGGGGAGATACGCAGTATTTT
cdr3_aa: CASSLTAGGGDTQYF

d_call: .
j_call: TRBJ2-7
clone_size: .
v_call: TRBV2
cdr3_nt: TGTGCCAGCAGTGACGCACTCTCCTACGAGCAGTACTTC
cdr3_aa: CASSDALSYEQYF

d_call: .
j_call: TRBJ2-3
clone_size: .
v_call: TRBV28
cdr3_nt: TGTGCCAGCAGTCCCACAGAATTCGGAGGATCAGATACGCAGTATTTT
cdr3_aa: CASSPTEFGGSDTQYF

d_call: .
j_call: TRBJ2-2
clone_size: .
v_call: TRBV14
cdr3_nt: TGTGCCAGCAGCCTCCTTCGCACCGGGGAGCTGTTTTTT
cdr3_aa: CASSLLRTGELFF

d_call: TRBD1
j_call: TRBJ1-1
clone_size: .
v_call: TRBV6-1
cdr3_nt: TGTGCCAGCAGCCTCGACAGGGGGGGAGACACTGAAGCTTTCTTT
cdr3_aa: CASSLDRGGDTEAFF

d_call: TRBD1
j_call: TRBJ1-5
clone_size: .
v_call: TRBV6-6
cdr3_nt: TGTGCCAGCAGTCCTGGACAGGGCTATCAGCCCCAGCATTTT
cdr3_aa: CASSPGQGYQPQHF

d_call: .
j_call: TRBJ1-1
clone_size: .
v_call: TRBV25-1
cdr3_nt: TGTGCCAGCGGCGAATGGGGGCGTCCTGAAGCTTTCTTT
cdr3_aa: CASGEWGRPEAFF

d_call: TRBD1
j_call: TRBJ2-3
clone_size: .
v_call: TRBV19
cdr3_nt: TGTGCCAGTCGGCTAAACGACAGGGACAGAGATACGCAGTATTTT
cdr3_aa: CASRLNDRDRDTQYF

d_call: .
j_call: TRBJ2-5
clone_size: .
v_call: TRBV30
cdr3_nt: TGTGCCTGGAGTGTATTTCGTGAGACCCAGTACTTC
cdr3_aa: CAWSVFRETQYF

d_call: TRBD2
j_call: TRBJ2-7
clone_size: .
v_call: TRBV5-1
cdr3_nt: TGCGCCAGTGGAACGGCCGGGACTAACGAGCAGTACTTC
cdr3_aa: CASGTAGTNEQYF

d_call: .
j_call: TRBJ2-6
clone_size: .
v_call: TRBV28
cdr3_nt: TGTGCCAGCAGAGCTGGACTTCCCTCTGGGGCCAACGTCCTGACTTTC
cdr3_aa: CASRAGLPSGANVLTF

d_call: TRBD2
j_call: TRBJ2-7
clone_size: .
v_call: TRBV6-5
cdr3_nt: TGTGCCAGCAGTCCCACTAGCGGGAGCTACGAGCAGTACTTC
cdr3_aa: CASSPTSGSYEQYF

d_call: TRBD1
j_call: TRBJ2-3
clone_size: .
v_call: TRBV7-2
cdr3_nt: TGTGCCAGCAGCCAGCAGGGGGCACGCACAGATACGCAGTATTTT
cdr3_aa: CASSQQGARTDTQYF

d_call: .
j_call: TRBJ1-2
clone_size: .
v_call: TRBV15
cdr3_nt: TGTGCCACCAGCAGAGCCCTTACTCAGTCCGGGACCCAGGGGAAGTATGGCTACACCTTC
cdr3_aa: CATSRALTQSGTQGKYGYTF

d_call: .
j_call: TRBJ2-1
clone_size: .
v_call: TRBV5-1
cdr3_nt: TGCGCCAGCAGCTTTGGCCCAGTGGATGAGCAGTTCTTC
cdr3_aa: CASSFGPVDEQFF

d_call: TRBD2
j_call: TRBJ2-5
clone_size: .
v_call: TRBV18
cdr3_nt: TGTGCCAGCTCACCACAGGCGGGAGACGAGACCCAGTACTTC
cdr3_aa: CASSPQAGDETQYF

d_call: TRBD1
j_call: TRBJ2-5
clone_size: .
v_call: TRBV10-2
cdr3_nt: TGCGCCAGCAGGACAACCGGGACAGGGGCTAGAGAGACCCAGTACTTC
cdr3_aa: CASRTTGTGARETQYF

d_call: .
j_call: TRBJ1-1
clone_size: once
v_call: TRBV27
cdr3_nt: TGTGCCAGCAGCCCCGACTCCATGAACACTGAAGCTTTCTTT
cdr3_aa: CASSPDSMNTEAFF

d_call: TRBD1
j_call: TRBJ2-2
clone_size: .
v_call: TRBV5-6
cdr3_nt: TGTGCCAGCAGCCAACTGTCCGGGACAGGGTCCGGGGAGCTGTTTTTT
cdr3_aa: CASSQLSGTGSGELFF

d_call: .
j_call: TRBJ2-7
clone_size: .
v_call: TRBV9
cdr3_nt: TGTGCCAGCAGCGTAGAGGTAGGGGAGGTTTACGAGCAGTACTTC
cdr3_aa: CASSVEVGEVYEQYF

d_call: TRBD1
j_call: TRBJ1-4
clone_size: .
v_call: TRBV5-1
cdr3_nt: TGCGCCAGCAGCCCGATTCCGACAGGGGCTAATGAAAAACTGTTTTTT
cdr3_aa: CASSPIPTGANEKLFF

d_call: .
j_call: TRBJ2-2
clone_size: .
v_call: TRBV5-1
cdr3_nt: TGCGCCAGCAGCTTGCGGGTGGGGAACACCGGGGAGCTGTTTTTT
cdr3_aa: CASSLRVGNTGELFF

d_call: .
j_call: TRBJ1-2
clone_size: .
v_call: TRBV28
cdr3_nt: TGTGCCAGCAGTCCGGGACAAACCTCAGATGGCTACACCTTC
cdr3_aa: CASSPGQTSDGYTF

d_call: .
j_call: TRBJ1-1
clone_size: .
v_call: TRBV28
cdr3_nt: TGTGCCAGCAGTTTATCTGCAGGGAGGGCTGAAGCTTTCTTT
cdr3_aa: CASSLSAGRAEAFF